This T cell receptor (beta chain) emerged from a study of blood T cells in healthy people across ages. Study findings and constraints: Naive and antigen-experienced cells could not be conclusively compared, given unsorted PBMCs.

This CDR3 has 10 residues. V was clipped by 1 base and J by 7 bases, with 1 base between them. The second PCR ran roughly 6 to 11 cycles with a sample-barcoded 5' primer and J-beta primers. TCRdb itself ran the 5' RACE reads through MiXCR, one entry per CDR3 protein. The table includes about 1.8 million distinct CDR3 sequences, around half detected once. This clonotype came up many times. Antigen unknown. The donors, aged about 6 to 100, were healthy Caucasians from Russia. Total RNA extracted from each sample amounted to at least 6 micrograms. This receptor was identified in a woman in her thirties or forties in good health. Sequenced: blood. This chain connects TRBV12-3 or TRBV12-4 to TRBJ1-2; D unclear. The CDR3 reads CASSLGGYTF. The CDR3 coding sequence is TGTGCCAGCAGTTTAGGTGGCTACACCTTC.